This T cell receptor (beta chain) was observed in a study of blood T cell repertoires in COVID-19. In the original workflow: Scientists estimated how many nucleated cells there were by amplifying reference gene primers. Sequencing used immunoSEQ multiplex PCR; TCRdb keeps in-frame clones, though not all of them. That table furnishes V, J and clone size, whereas the DNA furnished D and trimming. The repertoire consists of approximately 90,000 clones, with roughly 78% occurring once and the leading ten covering approximately 21%. A note on this clone: The sample has other DNA sequences that encode this CDR3 too.

This CDR3 has 14 residues. Germline assignment: CDR1 SGHTA and CDR2 FQGNSA. Losses at the gene ends were 3 bases for V and 1 base for J; bases not matched to a gene: 1. This rearrangement joins TRBV7-2 to TRBJ2-7; 9 positions match TRBD2. Sequencing was performed on peripheral blood. The receptor was isolated from a woman aged 80 or over with acute or convalescent COVID-19. Written as DNA, the CDR3 is TGTGCCAGCAGCTTGACTAGCGGATCCTACGAGCAGTACTTC. Its translation is CASSLTSGSYEQYF.